This TCR beta chain was documented in a study of cytomegalovirus exposure and HLA in healthy donors. Study results and caveats: Within the 120 or so validation repertoires, first-cohort TCR clusters tended to co-occur, according to a later analysis. Cytomegalovirus status, reportedly, was diagnosed with high specificity and sensitivity by the classifier. The authors confirmed in vitro that three CMV-associated chains were specific for CMV antigens.

Donors were drawn from the approximately 120-subject validation cohort, separate from the approximately 670-subject first cohort. The table came from immunoSEQ multiplex PCR; TCRdb's copy has only in-frame clones and leaves some out. The sample holds 100,000 to 150,000 clones; 85% are singletons and the top ten take roughly 2%. As to this clone: The antigen remains unidentified.

The CDR3 spans 14 residues. CDR1 and CDR2 (germline): SGHDN, FVKESK. V was shortened by 2 bases and J by 0 bases, with 7 bases between the two germline ends. Sequenced input: PBMCs. The chain links TRBV14 to TRBJ1-1, with D hard to call. The receptor was isolated from a woman between 25 and 40 years old in good health and CMV-seronegative. CDR3 coding DNA: TGTGCCAGCAGCCAACGTCAGGTGAACACTGAAGCTTTCTTT. Residues: CASSQRQVNTEAFF.